One sample yielded the 21 T cell receptor beta chains listed below, sequenced in a study of shared clonotypes between healthy human individuals. The table came from immunoSEQ multiplex PCR; TCRdb's copy has only in-frame clones and leaves some out. The sample lists 2 million to 2.5 million clones; about 92% were seen once. The sample comprised naive CD4+ T cells from PBMCs. Subset specified: CD45RA+ positively selected. These receptors all stem from a man aged 18 to 30 in good health. Some clones in this sample may be carry-over from other donors' samples.

The J gene is TRBJ2-7, the V gene TRBV4-2; 13 bases match TRBD2. V lost 0 bases to trimming and J lost 4 bases; unmatched junction nucleotides: 3. CDR3 length: 16 residues. Germline V gene lookup returns CDR1 LGHNA and CDR2 YNFKEQ. The CDR3 loop reads CASSQDWTSGGYEQYF. As DNA, the CDR3 is TGTGCCAGCAGCCAAGATTGGACTAGCGGGGGATACGAGCAGTACTTC.

This clone was counted between two and nine times. This chain links TRBV7-9 with TRBJ2-2; D unresolved. Germline lookup yields CDR1 SEHNR and CDR2 FQNEAQ (reference sequence). The CDR3 extends over 13 amino acids. Trimming took off 3 bases at V and 6 bases at J, with 8 bases between the two ends. The CDR3 is CASSFISPGELFF. DNA for the CDR3: TGTGCCAGCAGCTTCATTTCACCCGGGGAGCTGTTTTTT.

V usage is TRBV6-5 and J usage is TRBJ2-1; D ambiguous. The CDR3 contains 13 residues. Between the trimmed V and J ends, which lost 7 bases and 4 bases, there was a span of 11 bases. Per the germline V gene, CDR1 is MNHEY and CDR2 is SVGAGI. In DNA form, the CDR3 reads TGTGCCAGCAAGGGCGGAGCTTACAATGAGCAGTTCTTC. It yields the protein CASKGGAYNEQFF.

J is TRBJ2-7 and V is TRBV5-4, with a tentative D call TRBD1 (6 bases). Trimming removed 3 bases at V and 6 bases at J, with 13 bases between. The germline CDR1 and CDR2 sequences are SGHNT and YYREEE (reference sequence). There are 13 residues in the CDR3. CDR3 protein: CASSSRGPFEQYF. The CDR3 coding sequence is TGTGCCAGCAGCTCCAGGGGACCGTTCGAGCAGTACTTC.

The chain couples TRBV19 to TRBJ1-4, with no clear D. The V end was cut by 10 bases, the J end by 0 bases, with 18 bases between. CDR1 LNHDA and CDR2 SQIVND come from the germline V gene (reference sequence). The CDR3 sequence is 16 residues long. CDR3: CATRTLISATNEKLFF. The CDR3 coding sequence is TGTGCCACCAGGACCTTGATCTCTGCAACTAATGAAAAACTGTTTTTT.

The gene calls are TRBV11-2 and TRBJ2-2, with no clear D. Trimming pared 1 base from V and 5 bases from J, leaving 5 bases between. This CDR3 has 13 amino acids. Germline V gene data show CDR1 as SGHAT and CDR2 as FQNNGV. This CDR3 reads CASSLGLTGELFF. The DNA for the CDR3 is TGTGCCAGCAGCTTAGGGTTGACCGGGGAGCTGTTTTTT.

This clone was picked up one time. V is TRBV5-8 and J is TRBJ2-7, with a tentative D call TRBD2 (6 bases). Deletions cut 4 bases from V and 4 bases from J, with 18 bases between. Germline-derived CDR1 and CDR2 are SGHTS and YDEGEE. This CDR3 region has 15 residues. The CDR3 protein is CASSPIGGDSYEQYF. DNA for the CDR3: TGTGCCAGCAGCCCCATCGGCGGGGACTCGTACGAGCAGTACTTC.

This clone showed up just a few times. Different DNA sequences within this sample yield the same CDR3. V and J are TRBV5-4 and TRBJ2-7; TRBD2 agrees at 12 bases. V lost 3 bases, J lost 3 bases, and 4 bases stayed unmatched. The CDR3 sequence is 15 residues long. The V gene's germline CDR1 is SGHNT and CDR2 YYREEE (reference sequence). For the CDR3, the DNA is TGTGCCAGCAGCTCAGGACTAGCGGGGTACTACGAGCAGTACTTC. Protein sequence: CASSSGLAGYYEQYF.

This clone was recorded only once. The chain uses TRBV5-1 and TRBJ2-7, with D perhaps matching TRBD1 or TRBD2 (10 bases each). Germline-derived CDR1 and CDR2 are SGHRS and YFSETQ. V dropped 4 bases and J dropped 0 bases, with 20 bases sitting between them. This CDR3 is 17 amino acids long. The CDR3 reads CASSRTSGTGDSYEQYF. DNA for the CDR3: TGCGCCAGCAGCCGAACTAGCGGGACAGGGGACTCCTACGAGCAGTACTTC.

This chain links TRBV18 with TRBJ2-5; 7 bases line up with TRBD1. Germline V lookup: CDR1 KGHSH, CDR2 LQKENI. This CDR3 spans 14 amino acids. After removal of 6 bases from V and 1 base from J, the junction contained 5 bases not matched to a gene. CDR3 bases: TGTGCCAGCTCCCGTGGACAGGCCCAAGAGACCCAGTACTTC. It codes for CASSRGQAQETQYF. The variable domain in full, with the rest retrieved from reference TRBV18 and TRBJ2-5, is NAGVMQNPRHLVRRRGQEARLRCSPMKGHSHVYWYRQLPEEGLKFMVYLQKENIIDESGMPKERFSAEFPKEGPSILRIQQVVRGDSAAYFCASSRGQAQETQYFGPGTRLLVL.

The V gene is TRBV5-1, the J gene TRBJ2-3; 11 bases match TRBD1. In germline, CDR1 is SGHRS, CDR2 YFSETQ. J gave up 4 bases and V 1 base, and 11 bases lay outside the gene matches. The length of the CDR3 is 18 residues. The CDR3 protein is CASSLYGQGARRPDTQYF. The CDR3 DNA reads as TGCGCCAGCAGCTTGTACGGACAGGGGGCGCGAAGGCCAGATACGCAGTATTTT.

V is TRBV7-2 and J is TRBJ1-5; 9 nucleotides agree with TRBD1. The CDR3 is 15 amino acids. The J segment lost 6 bases and the V segment lost 8 bases, leaving 11 bases of the junction unmatched. Germline V gene lookup returns CDR1 SGHTA and CDR2 FQGNSA. The CDR3 nucleotides are TGTGCCAGCCGCTCTACAGGGGGCGGTATTCAGCCCCAGCATTTT. Residues: CASRSTGGGIQPQHF.

V usage is TRBV7-2 and J usage is TRBJ2-3; TRBD2 matches 14 bases. This CDR3 region has 17 residues. Trimming cost V 3 bases and J 6 bases; bases outside gene matches: 8. Per the germline V gene, CDR1 is SGHTA and CDR2 is FQGNSA. CDR3 amino acids: CASSLVTSGRAGDTQYF. The CDR3 DNA sequence: TGTGCCAGCAGCTTGGTGACTAGCGGGAGGGCCGGGGATACGCAGTATTTT. Full variable domain (rest looked up from reference TRBV7-2 and TRBJ2-3): GAGVSQSPSNKVTEKGKDVELRCDPISGHTALYWYRQSLGQGLEFLIYFQGNSAPDKSGLPSDRFSAERTGGSVSTLTIQRTQQEDSAVYLCASSLVTSGRAGDTQYFGPGTRLTVL.

This sequence joins TRBV10-3 and TRBJ2-1; TRBD2 agrees at 10 bases. The CDR3 extends over 15 amino acids. V trimming: 1 base; J trimming: 8 bases; junction bases outside the gene matches: 5. Germline V gene lookup returns CDR1 ENHRY and CDR2 SYGVKD. CDR3: CAISEFSGRWDEQFF. The CDR3 nucleotides are TGTGCCATCAGTGAGTTTAGCGGGAGGTGGGATGAGCAGTTCTTC.

Remarks on this clone: Distinct nucleotide sequences in the sample also encode this CDR3. The gene calls are TRBV28 and TRBJ1-2; D possibly corresponds to TRBD1 (5 bases). Deletions cut 2 bases from V and 8 bases from J, with 12 bases between. CDR1 MDHEN and CDR2 SYDVKM come from the germline V gene. The CDR3 length is 13 residues. The CDR3 DNA follows: TGTGCCAGCAGTTTAGGGTCAGGGTACGGCTACACCTTC. Translation: CASSLGSGYGYTF.

The V gene is TRBV25-1, the J gene TRBJ1-1; D unclear. Trimming took 2 bases from V and 3 from J, leaving 16 bases between them. This CDR3 comprises 16 residues. The germline CDR1 and CDR2 sequences are MGHDK and SYGVNS. The CDR3 here is CASSENLGKRDTEAFF. The CDR3 coding sequence is TGTGCCAGCAGTGAAAATCTGGGGAAGAGGGACACTGAAGCTTTCTTT.

V gene TRBV6-5 combines with J gene TRBJ1-1, with TRBD1 matching 8 bases. The CDR3 extends over 14 amino acids. V was clipped by 6 bases and J by 5 bases; unmatched bases: 8. CDR1 and CDR2 (germline): MNHEY, SVGAGI. The CDR3, as DNA: TGTGCCAGCAGAAAAACAGGGGGTCCAACTGAAGCTTTCTTT. Protein sequence: CASRKTGGPTEAFF.

J is TRBJ1-2 and V is TRBV18; D is possibly TRBD1 (6 bases). There are 17 residues in the CDR3. Germline V CDR1 and CDR2: KGHSH, LQKENI. V was clipped by 0 bases and J by 0 bases, with 14 bases between them. Here the CDR3 reads CASSPPGRTASNYGYTF. CDR3 bases: TGTGCCAGCTCACCACCCGGGAGGACAGCATCTAACTATGGCTACACCTTC.

This clone was seen only once. CDR3 sequence: CASGIPPSGSTDTQYF. DNA of the CDR3: TGTGCCAGCGGCATCCCCCCGAGCGGCAGCACAGATACGCAGTATTTT. The chain joins TRBV7-8 to TRBJ2-3; possible D gene TRBD2, 5 bases. The germline V gene encodes CDR1 SGHVS and CDR2 FQNEAQ. The germline V and J ends were trimmed by 8 bases and 0 bases, with 18 bases remaining between them. CDR3 length equals 16 residues.

The chain joins TRBV15 to TRBJ2-5; 9 bases are shared with TRBD2. V lost 9 bases and J lost 4; bases outside the gene matches: 12. The CDR3 sequence is 15 residues long. From germline, CDR1 is LNHNV and CDR2 YYDKDF (reference sequence). The chain's CDR3 is CATMPGLAPGETQYF. The CDR3 region has the DNA TGTGCCACGATGCCGGGACTAGCCCCGGGAGAGACCCAGTACTTC.

V usage is TRBV28 and J usage is TRBJ1-2; weak D call: TRBD1 (6 bases). Germline V gene lookup returns CDR1 MDHEN and CDR2 SYDVKM. CDR3 length equals 15 residues. Trimming stripped 3 bases from V and 0 bases from J, with 11 bases between. The CDR3 region has the DNA TGTGCCAGCAGTTTGGGGGACACCACTAACTATGGCTACACCTTC. It yields the protein CASSLGDTTNYGYTF.